This T cell receptor (beta chain) was identified during a study of T cells after yellow fever vaccination. The CDR3 is 15 residues long. Germline-derived CDR1 and CDR2 are SGHRS and YFSETQ. J gave up 4 bases and V 3 bases, and 4 bases lay outside the gene matches. Synthesis of TCR cDNA relied on 5'RACE template switching, which attached a universal primer site and UMIs. TCRdb analysed the 5' RACE reads with MiXCR anew, one entry per CDR3 protein. The data contain about 260,000 distinct CDR3 sequences, more than 3.5% of them seen just once; the ten biggest clones take up about 19%. Overall study results and limits: The secondary response was weaker, and its peak arrived faster, on day 5 versus 15. Post-booster samples contained most primary-vaccination clones (approximately 96% CD4, about 85% CD8). One caveat is that FACS-sorted repertoires could contain abundant clonotypes contaminating from the bulk population.

This clonotype has a count of ten or more. Antigen specificity is unknown. The TCR sequence derives from a man between 18 and 35 years old who received the YFV17D yellow fever vaccine. This rearrangement joins TRBV5-1 to TRBJ2-3; 11 bases line up with TRBD2. Sequencing was performed on PBMCs, taken 15 days after the yellow fever booster vaccination. Here the CDR3 reads CASSSGLADSDTQYF. DNA for the CDR3: TGCGCCAGCAGCTCGGGACTAGCGGATTCAGATACGCAGTATTTT. The whole variable domain, filled in from reference TRBV5-1 and TRBJ2-3, reads KAGVTQTPRYLIKTRGQQVTLSCSPISGHRSVSWYQQTPGQGLQFLFEYFSETQRNKGNFPGRFSGRQFSNSRSEMNVSTLELGDSALYLCASSSGLADSDTQYFGPGTRLTVL.